A selection of T cell receptor beta chains follows, all from one sample in a study of blood T cell repertoires in COVID-19. The repertoire was sequenced with immunoSEQ multiplex PCR; TCRdb's copy has only in-frame clones and lacks some. The sample carries roughly 100,000 clones, more than 80% recorded once. Sequences were obtained from peripheral blood. These receptors were obtained from a man at least 80 years old with COVID-19, enrolled during active disease. Both conserved end residues are part of each CDR3. Fields, in order: CDR3 DNA, CDR3 protein, V gene, CDR3 length, J gene, clone size, D gene. A D gene is named only where the DNA matches it firmly. Only some rows state a clone size, as once, few, many or a class for expanded clones.

TGTGCTAGTGTTCCGACAGGGCCAAGCTCCTACGAGCAGTACTTC	CASVPTGPSSYEQYF	TRBV12-5	15	TRBJ2-7	-	TRBD1
TGTGCCAGCAGCGAAGGACTCGGCGGCACAGATACGCAGTATTTT	CASSEGLGGTDTQYF	TRBV11-2	15	TRBJ2-3	-	-
TGTGCCAGCAGCTATCTAACGGGACAGGGGACTGAAGCTTTCTTT	CASSYLTGQGTEAFF	TRBV7-2	15	TRBJ1-1	-	TRBD1
TGTGCCAGCAGTTTCCGGTCCCCCGGGCCCCTCCACTTT	CASSFRSPGPLHF	TRBV28	13	TRBJ1-6	-	-
TGCGCCAGCAGCCCCGCCGGCTATGGCTACACCTTC	CASSPAGYGYTF	TRBV5-1	12	TRBJ1-2	-	-
TGTGCCAGCAGCTTGGGGACAGGCCACTATGGCTACACCTTC	CASSLGTGHYGYTF	TRBV5-4	14	TRBJ1-2	-	TRBD1
TGTGCCAGCAGTTCCCAAACCGGGACAGGGCATGGCTACGAGCAGTACTTC	CASSSQTGTGHGYEQYF	TRBV27	17	TRBJ2-7	-	TRBD1
TGTGCCAGCAGCCAAGTAACAGGGTTGGATGAAAAACTGTTTTTT	CASSQVTGLDEKLFF	TRBV3-1/TRBV3-2	15	TRBJ1-4	-	-
TGCGCCAGCAGCTTCAGCGGAGGAACCTCCTACGAGCAGTACTTC	CASSFSGGTSYEQYF	TRBV5-1	15	TRBJ2-7	-	-
TGTGCCAGCAGTTTATCTTGGGAGTCGCAGTATTTT	CASSLSWESQYF	TRBV28	12	TRBJ2-3	-	-
TGTGCCACCAAAATCGACAGGGTGGTCGCTGAAGCTTTCTTT	CATKIDRVVAEAFF	TRBV6-5	14	TRBJ1-1	-	TRBD1
TGTGCCAGCAGCCAAGATCGGGGAAAACTGTTTTTT	CASSQDRGKLFF	TRBV14	12	TRBJ1-4	-	-
TGCAGCGTTGGACAGGGGGCCGGTGAAGCTTTCTTT	CSVGQGAGEAFF	TRBV29-1	12	TRBJ1-1	few	TRBD1
TGTGCCAGCAGCTTGGCCTCAGGTTTCAATGAGCAGTTCTTC	CASSLASGFNEQFF	TRBV5-6	14	TRBJ2-1	-	-
TGCAGCGTTGAAGAAGCGGATGGCTACACCTTC	CSVEEADGYTF	TRBV29-1	11	TRBJ1-2	-	-
TGTGCCAGCAGTGAGGCAGGACTCGGAAACACCATATATTTT	CASSEAGLGNTIYF	TRBV2	14	TRBJ1-3	-	-
TGTGCCAGCAGGGGGGGACAGGGCACTGAAGCTTTCTTT	CASRGGQGTEAFF	TRBV28	13	TRBJ1-1	-	TRBD1
TGTGCCAGTAGTATCCGGCCGGGACAGGGGGGCGGCTACACCTTC	CASSIRPGQGGGYTF	TRBV19	15	TRBJ1-2	-	TRBD1